This T cell receptor beta chain was observed in a study of neoadjuvant anti-PD-1 for oral cavity cancer. The data were produced by immunoSEQ multiplex PCR, yet TCRdb's version contains in-frame clones alone and is incomplete. Counted here are 70,000 to 95,000 clones, 84% occurring once; the ten biggest clones make up about 2.9%. There are 15 residues in the CDR3. V was trimmed by 3 bases and J by 0 bases, leaving 9 bases between them. Germline lookup yields CDR1 LNHDA and CDR2 SQIVND (reference sequence). These newly diagnosed stage II-IVA oral cavity squamous cell carcinoma patients had no prior systemic or radiation treatment. Patients had HPV-negative, locally advanced oral cavity squamous cell carcinoma. This clone showed up just a few times. Antigen: not known. Different DNA sequences within this sample yield the same CDR3. Study-wide results and limits: Each response group had just a few patients in TCR analyses. Higher pretreatment Treg/Th17 ratios tracked higher pretreatment blood clonality.

This chain connects TRBV19 to TRBJ2-1, with D unclear. The sequence was obtained from a person between 40 and 85 years old with oral cavity squamous cell carcinoma. The sample in question was PBMCs, obtained before nivolumab (anti-PD-1) treatment. DNA for the CDR3: TGTGCCAGTAGTATGGCAGGAAGCTCCTACAATGAGCAGTTCTTC. Its protein product is CASSMAGSSYNEQFF.